Listed below are T cell receptor beta chains from one sample, sequenced in a study of cytomegalovirus exposure and HLA in healthy donors. Clones were read by immunoSEQ multiplex PCR, and TCRdb kept only the in-frame ones, dropping some. The repertoire holds some 170,000 clones, with around 74% as singletons. Sequenced input: PBMCs. Receptors originate from a male donor in good health and CMV-seronegative. CDR3s include the opening cysteine and the closing phenylalanine or tryptophan. Fields, in order: J gene, clone size, D gene, V gene, CDR3 protein, CDR3 DNA. D genes are given only for firm matches. Size is omitted from some rows. Given values are once, few, many or a class for expanded clones.

j_call: TRBJ2-7; clone_size: NA; d_call: TRBD2; v_call: TRBV19; cdr3_aa: CASSFTSGAYEQYF; cdr3_nt: TGTGCCAGTAGTTTCACTAGCGGAGCCTACGAGCAGTACTTC
j_call: TRBJ2-5; clone_size: NA; d_call: TRBD1; v_call: TRBV28; cdr3_aa: CASRMDRQETQYF; cdr3_nt: TGTGCCAGCAGGATGGACAGGCAAGAGACCCAGTACTTC
j_call: TRBJ2-1; clone_size: NA; d_call: NA; v_call: TRBV2; cdr3_aa: CASSESGESYNEQFF; cdr3_nt: TGTGCCAGCAGTGAATCGGGGGAATCCTACAATGAGCAGTTCTTC
j_call: TRBJ2-1; clone_size: NA; d_call: NA; v_call: TRBV30; cdr3_aa: CAWSVGDRRYNEQFF; cdr3_nt: TGTGCCTGGAGTGTAGGGGATAGGAGATACAATGAGCAGTTCTTC
j_call: TRBJ2-1; clone_size: NA; d_call: NA; v_call: TRBV7-7; cdr3_aa: CASSLERGSVNEQFF; cdr3_nt: TGTGCCAGCAGCTTAGAACGGGGAAGTGTGAATGAGCAGTTCTTC
j_call: TRBJ1-5; clone_size: NA; d_call: NA; v_call: TRBV6-4; cdr3_aa: CASRCAGIADQPQHF; cdr3_nt: TGTGCCAGCAGGTGCGCAGGGATAGCGGATCAGCCCCAGCATTTT
j_call: TRBJ1-1; clone_size: NA; d_call: NA; v_call: TRBV5-6; cdr3_aa: CASSTPIDTEAFF; cdr3_nt: TGTGCCAGCAGTACTCCTATAGACACTGAAGCTTTCTTT
j_call: TRBJ1-5; clone_size: NA; d_call: NA; v_call: TRBV7-2; cdr3_aa: CASSPRLRGNQPQHF; cdr3_nt: TGTGCCAGCAGCCCTCGTTTAAGGGGTAATCAGCCCCAGCATTTT
j_call: TRBJ1-6; clone_size: NA; d_call: TRBD1; v_call: TRBV6-5; cdr3_aa: CASTLDRAGNSPLHF; cdr3_nt: TGTGCCAGCACCCTGGACAGGGCGGGAAATTCACCCCTCCACTTT
j_call: TRBJ2-5; clone_size: NA; d_call: NA; v_call: TRBV7-9; cdr3_aa: CASSPVAQETQYF; cdr3_nt: TGTGCCAGCAGCCCGGTCGCCCAAGAGACCCAGTACTTC
j_call: TRBJ1-3; clone_size: NA; d_call: NA; v_call: TRBV10-2; cdr3_aa: CASSIDSYSGNTIYF; cdr3_nt: TGCGCCAGCAGTATCGACAGTTACTCTGGAAACACCATATATTTT
j_call: TRBJ1-6; clone_size: NA; d_call: TRBD1; v_call: TRBV19; cdr3_aa: CASSINYGTGPSPLHF; cdr3_nt: TGTGCCAGTAGTATTAACTACGGGACAGGGCCTTCACCCCTCCACTTT
j_call: TRBJ1-2; clone_size: NA; d_call: TRBD1; v_call: TRBV4-1; cdr3_aa: CASSQPGQGLYGYTF; cdr3_nt: TGCGCCAGCAGCCAACCTGGACAGGGGCTCTATGGCTACACCTTC
j_call: TRBJ2-3; clone_size: NA; d_call: NA; v_call: TRBV9; cdr3_aa: CASSPNTDTQYF; cdr3_nt: TGTGCCAGCAGCCCTAACACAGATACGCAGTATTTT
j_call: TRBJ2-1; clone_size: NA; d_call: TRBD2; v_call: TRBV5-1; cdr3_aa: CASRRLAGGAGDEQFF; cdr3_nt: TGCGCCAGCAGGAGATTAGCGGGAGGGGCTGGCGATGAGCAGTTCTTC
j_call: TRBJ1-1; clone_size: NA; d_call: NA; v_call: TRBV12-5; cdr3_aa: CASGFGGRTEAFF; cdr3_nt: TGTGCTAGTGGTTTTGGGGGGAGAACTGAAGCTTTCTTT
j_call: TRBJ2-1; clone_size: NA; d_call: TRBD2; v_call: TRBV10-3; cdr3_aa: CATETSGGATGEQFF; cdr3_nt: TGTGCCACCGAGACTAGCGGGGGTGCGACGGGTGAGCAGTTCTTC
j_call: TRBJ2-5; clone_size: NA; d_call: TRBD2; v_call: TRBV15; cdr3_aa: CATSRAREGGETQYF; cdr3_nt: TGTGCCACCAGCAGAGCGCGGGAGGGCGGCGAGACCCAGTACTTC
j_call: TRBJ1-1; clone_size: NA; d_call: TRBD1; v_call: TRBV4-1; cdr3_aa: CASSQPRAGGTEAFF; cdr3_nt: TGCGCCAGCAGCCAACCCAGAGCAGGGGGCACTGAAGCTTTCTTT
j_call: TRBJ1-5; clone_size: NA; d_call: TRBD1; v_call: TRBV2; cdr3_aa: CASSERTGTNQPQHF; cdr3_nt: TGTGCCAGCAGTGAAAGGACAGGGACCAATCAGCCCCAGCATTTT
j_call: TRBJ2-1; clone_size: NA; d_call: NA; v_call: TRBV6-5; cdr3_aa: CASSYSSDNEQFF; cdr3_nt: TGTGCCAGCAGTTACTCTAGTGACAATGAGCAGTTCTTC
j_call: TRBJ1-3; clone_size: NA; d_call: NA; v_call: TRBV4-1; cdr3_aa: CASSQDRTKWGNTIYF; cdr3_nt: TGCGCCAGCAGCCAAGATCGAACAAAGTGGGGAAACACCATATATTTT
j_call: TRBJ2-3; clone_size: NA; d_call: NA; v_call: TRBV5-5; cdr3_aa: CASSPGTLVTDTQYF; cdr3_nt: TGTGCCAGCAGCCCCGGGACACTGGTCACAGATACGCAGTATTTT
j_call: TRBJ1-5; clone_size: NA; d_call: TRBD1; v_call: TRBV28; cdr3_aa: CATRTGGGQPQHF; cdr3_nt: TGTGCCACCCGGACAGGGGGCGGTCAGCCCCAGCATTTT
j_call: TRBJ2-5; clone_size: few; d_call: TRBD2; v_call: TRBV7-9; cdr3_aa: CASSSTRDYRETQYF; cdr3_nt: TGTGCCAGCAGTTCCACCCGGGACTACCGCGAGACCCAGTACTTC
j_call: TRBJ2-6; clone_size: NA; d_call: NA; v_call: TRBV30; cdr3_aa: CAWSVLLRSPSGANVLTF; cdr3_nt: TGTGCCTGGAGTGTATTACTGCGGTCCCCATCTGGGGCCAACGTCCTGACTTTC
j_call: TRBJ2-1; clone_size: few; d_call: NA; v_call: TRBV30; cdr3_aa: CAWRLLDNEQFF; cdr3_nt: TGTGCCTGGCGACTGCTTGACAATGAGCAGTTCTTC
j_call: TRBJ2-1; clone_size: NA; d_call: TRBD2; v_call: TRBV14; cdr3_aa: CASSQLAGGTYNEQFF; cdr3_nt: TGTGCCAGCAGCCAACTCGCGGGAGGTACCTACAATGAGCAGTTCTTC
j_call: TRBJ2-3; clone_size: NA; d_call: NA; v_call: TRBV6-5; cdr3_aa: CASSYSDSLGTDTQYF; cdr3_nt: TGTGCCAGCAGTTACAGCGATAGTCTGGGCACAGATACGCAGTATTTT
j_call: TRBJ2-7; clone_size: NA; d_call: NA; v_call: TRBV6-6; cdr3_aa: CASTLESGKNPYEQYF; cdr3_nt: TGTGCCAGCACTCTAGAGTCCGGGAAAAACCCCTACGAGCAGTACTTC
j_call: TRBJ1-2; clone_size: NA; d_call: TRBD1; v_call: TRBV28; cdr3_aa: CASSEMGQSHYYGYTF; cdr3_nt: TGTGCCAGCAGCGAAATGGGACAGAGCCACTACTATGGCTACACCTTC
j_call: TRBJ2-7; clone_size: once; d_call: NA; v_call: TRBV12-5; cdr3_aa: CASGFGSGVQGWSYEQYF; cdr3_nt: TGTGCTAGTGGTTTTGGTTCGGGCGTGCAGGGCTGGTCCTACGAGCAGTACTTC
j_call: TRBJ2-1; clone_size: NA; d_call: TRBD2; v_call: TRBV4-3; cdr3_aa: CASSQVSGRSSNEQFF; cdr3_nt: TGCGCCAGCAGCCAAGTTAGCGGGAGGTCGTCCAATGAGCAGTTCTTC
j_call: TRBJ2-7; clone_size: once; d_call: NA; v_call: TRBV29-1; cdr3_aa: CSVVGGALYEQYF; cdr3_nt: TGCAGCGTTGTTGGGGGGGCTCTATACGAGCAGTACTTC
j_call: TRBJ1-3; clone_size: NA; d_call: TRBD1; v_call: TRBV5-1; cdr3_aa: CASSLGPRDRAEPSGNTIYF; cdr3_nt: TGCGCCAGCAGCTTGGGGCCCCGGGACAGGGCTGAACCCTCTGGAAACACCATATATTTT